This T cell receptor beta chain came from a study of blood T cell repertoires in COVID-19. In the study overall: Some COVID-19 samples were acute and others convalescent; all came from the United States, Italy and Spain. T cells, B-cell-depleted T cells, or PBMCs provided the cDNA or gDNA that served as material.

The authors' processing: How many nucleated cells were present was estimated from reference gene primer amplification. Only in-frame clones appear in the TCRdb table, and some are missing; sequencing was by immunoSEQ multiplex PCR. V and J calls and clone size follow that table, whereas D and trimming were derived from the DNA. The table includes some 150,000 clones, roughly nine tenths detected once. Seattle researchers signed up patients amid active infection and tracked them longitudinally. The specimen was peripheral blood. The source of this sequence is a woman aged 55-69 years with COVID-19, enrolled during active disease.

CDR3 sequence: CASSSSMTGFWGYTF. CDR3 in DNA: TGTGCCAGCAGCTCCTCTATGACAGGGTTCTGGGGCTACACCTTC. The gene calls are TRBV7-2 and TRBJ1-2, with 7 bases matching TRBD1. V gave up 4 bases and J gave up 8 bases; unmatched junction bases: 13. This CDR3 contains 15 residues. Germline V gene data show CDR1 as SGHTA and CDR2 as FQGNSA.